Listed below are T cell receptor beta chains from one sample, sequenced in a study of a mutant IDH1 vaccine in newly diagnosed glioma. TCRdb's copy holds only in-frame clones and misses some; the assay was immunoSEQ multiplex PCR. The data show over 60,000 clones, 89% seen once. No antigens are known for them. The input for sequencing was PBMCs, taken from a glioma patient whose treatment included an IDH1 peptide vaccine. These receptors were obtained from a man aged 40-49 years with glioma. Both conserved end residues are trimmed from each CDR3.

V	J	CDR3
TRBV19	TRBJ1-6	ASSMGDSYNSPLH
TRBV19	TRBJ1-2	ASSLPGQGDIYGYT
TRBV29-1	TRBJ2-1	SVEEAGGLRDNEQF
TRBV7-9	TRBJ2-1	ASSLEFASGRADEQF
TRBV6-1	TRBJ1-6	ASSQYSGANSPLH
TRBV5-1	TRBJ2-5	ASSGLAGIGETQY
TRBV12-5	TRBJ2-3	ASGFSGTDTQY
TRBV18	TRBJ1-1	ASSSTGVGEAF
TRBV19	TRBJ2-5	ASSIVVQETQY
TRBV19	TRBJ1-6	ASSSGQSYNSPLH
TRBV5-1	TRBJ2-1	ASSFGTVGDNEQF
TRBV6-5	TRBJ1-1	ASRKDREDTEAF
TRBV15	TRBJ2-1	ATSLGYAGGSNEQF
TRBV28	TRBJ1-1	ASSLFGRASGTEAF
TRBV30	TRBJ2-3	AWSQERGYSTDTQY
TRBV9	TRBJ2-1	ASSVEPSGRVSYNEQF
TRBV27	TRBJ2-3	ASSLDTRFGTQY
TRBV5-1	TRBJ1-3	ASSLEATSGNTIY
TRBV11-2	TRBJ2-3	ASSSFTDTQY
TRBV28	TRBJ1-1	ASSAPGTRNTEAF
TRBV7-9	TRBJ1-5	ASSLETGLGGQPQH
TRBV7-1	TRBJ2-1	ASSQRTLVNEQF
TRBV30	TRBJ2-5	AWKEGGGETQY
TRBV6-1	TRBJ2-3	ASATSGRFTDTQY
TRBV5-5	TRBJ2-7	ASSYRPRDRTNYEQY
TRBV7-2	TRBJ2-5	ASSKAGTSGQETQY
TRBV11-2	TRBJ2-1	ASSYLAWGGTHNEQF
TRBV6-6	TRBJ2-1	ASSPRGSVENEQF